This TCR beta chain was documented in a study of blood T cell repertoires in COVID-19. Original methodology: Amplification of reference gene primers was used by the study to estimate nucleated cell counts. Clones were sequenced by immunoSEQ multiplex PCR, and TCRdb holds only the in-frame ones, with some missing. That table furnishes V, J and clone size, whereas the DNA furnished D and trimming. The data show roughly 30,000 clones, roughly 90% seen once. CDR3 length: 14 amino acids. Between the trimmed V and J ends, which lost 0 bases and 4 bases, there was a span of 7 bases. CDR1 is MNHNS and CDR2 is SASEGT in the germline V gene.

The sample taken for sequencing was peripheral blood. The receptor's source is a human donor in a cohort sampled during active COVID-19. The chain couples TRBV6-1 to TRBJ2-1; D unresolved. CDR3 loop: CASSEARVYNEQFF. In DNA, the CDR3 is TGTGCCAGCAGTGAAGCTCGAGTTTACAATGAGCAGTTCTTC.